The rows below give T cell receptor beta chains drawn from one sample of a study of cytomegalovirus exposure and HLA in healthy donors. Sequenced by immunoSEQ multiplex PCR; TCRdb stores in-frame clones only, minus some. The sample contains 97,000 or so clones, more than 75% of which appear only once. What was sequenced was PBMCs. The origin of the receptors is a man between 18 and 29 years old in good health and CMV-seropositive. CDR3s include the opening cysteine and the closing phenylalanine or tryptophan. A D gene is named only where the DNA matches it firmly. A row's size may be missing; if present it is once, few, many or a size class.

>once|14|TRBV7-7|NA|TRBJ2-7
CASVLQPGTCEQYF
TGTGCCAGCGTCTTACAGCCCGGGACATGCGAGCAGTACTTC
>NA|14|TRBV12-5|TRBD2|TRBJ2-1
CASGGASGRNEQFF
TGTGCTAGTGGTGGGGCTAGCGGGAGGAATGAGCAGTTCTTC
>once|15|TRBV27|NA|TRBJ1-2
CAAKTNSGASYGYTF
TGTGCCGCGAAAACCAACTCAGGGGCCTCCTATGGCTACACCTTC
>once|18|TRBV2|TRBD2|TRBJ2-1
CASSPLAGGPWSYNEQFF
TGTGCCAGCAGTCCACTAGCGGGAGGGCCTTGGTCCTACAATGAGCAGTTCTTC
>NA|14|TRBV5-1|NA|TRBJ2-7
CASSLAGEGYEQYF
TGCGCCAGCAGCTTGGCAGGGGAAGGCTACGAGCAGTACTTC
>NA|15|TRBV7-2|NA|TRBJ1-2
CASSLDGVRVRGYTF
TGTGCCAGCAGCTTAGACGGTGTCAGGGTTCGGGGCTACACCTTC
>few|15|TRBV4-2|TRBD1|TRBJ1-4
CASRPDREGNEKLFF
TGTGCCAGCAGACCCGACAGGGAAGGGAATGAAAAACTGTTTTTT
>NA|12|TRBV6-5|NA|TRBJ2-7
CASSSDWSFAYF
TGTGCCAGCAGTAGCGACTGGTCTTTTGCGTACTTC
>NA|15|TRBV28|TRBD2|TRBJ2-3
CASSGSSGSTDTQYF
TGTGCCAGCAGTGGATCTAGCGGGAGTACAGATACGCAGTATTTT
>NA|14|TRBV6-5|NA|TRBJ1-1
CASSIRQVNTEAFF
TGTGCCAGCAGTATAAGACAGGTTAACACTGAAGCTTTCTTT
>NA|15|TRBV6-6|TRBD2|TRBJ2-7
CASSYGSGASYEQYF
TGTGCCAGCAGTTACGGGAGCGGGGCCTCCTACGAGCAGTACTTC
>NA|13|TRBV18|NA|TRBJ2-1
CASSGQFPNEQFF
TGTGCCAGCTCCGGACAGTTTCCCAATGAGCAGTTCTTC
>once|16|TRBV6-5|TRBD2|TRBJ2-7
CASSYSVTSGRYEQYF
TGTGCCAGCAGTTACTCGGTCACTAGCGGGAGGTACGAGCAGTACTTC